This T cell receptor beta chain emerged from a study of monozygotic twins with cystic fibrosis. Study observations and caveats: Median Simpson clonality of 0.0095 suggested naive T cells predominated.

TCRdb's table, derived via immunoSEQ multiplex PCR, lists solely in-frame clones and lacks some. The sample holds over 30,000 clones, approximately 67% seen once. Note on this clone: Its specificity is unknown.

V lost 4 bases and J lost 3, with 13 bases in between. Germline CDR1 SGDLS, CDR2 YYNGEE. The CDR3 spans 14 residues. The receptor's source is a girl between 5 and 17 years old with cystic fibrosis. Sequenced sample: blood. The chain employs TRBV9 and TRBJ1-2; no firm D call. The CDR3: CASSPDGGYYGYTF. The CDR3 DNA reads as TGTGCCAGCAGCCCCGACGGCGGCTACTATGGCTACACCTTC.